One and the same sample provided the 23 T cell receptor beta chains below, sequenced in a study of OX40 agonist ivuxolimab in advanced cancers. TCRdb's table, derived via immunoSEQ multiplex PCR, lists solely in-frame clones and lacks some. The table lists 95,000 to 100,000 clones, about four fifths of them singletons. The starting material was CD4+ or CD8+ T cells sorted from blood, obtained in a trial of the OX40 agonist ivuxolimab. All receptors derive from an adult with an advanced solid tumor such as melanoma, head and neck, liver or kidney cancer.

The genes are TRBV27 and TRBJ1-1, with 9 bases lining up with TRBD1. CDR1 and CDR2 from the germline V gene are MNHEY and SMNVEV (reference sequence). The CDR3 is 15 amino acids. Trimming at V came to 4 bases and at J to 3 bases, leaving 6 bases not matched to a gene. CDR3 in amino acids: CASSSRTGVDTEAFF. CDR3 coding DNA: TGTGCCAGCAGTTCCAGGACAGGGGTCGACACTGAAGCTTTCTTT.

The rearrangement links TRBV23-1 to TRBJ1-6; a weak D match, TRBD1 (6 bases). TRBV23-1 is sorted into the ORF group, with uncertain function. The CDR3 loop spans 13 amino acids. CDR3 sequence reads: CAVDGGHNSPLHF. As DNA, the CDR3 is TGCGCAGTTGACGGGGGGCATAATTCACCCCTCCACTTT.

V and J are TRBV4-3 and TRBJ2-7; 7 bases line up with TRBD1. V shed 0 bases, J shed 2 bases, and the junction held 4 bases outside the gene matches. Looked up from germline, CDR1 is LGHNA and CDR2 is YSLEER. This CDR3 is built from 15 residues. CDR3 bases: TGCGCCAGCAGCCAAGATCGAACAGGGGCCTACGAGCAGTACTTC. Translated: CASSQDRTGAYEQYF.

This clone appeared once. This chain joins TRBV15 and TRBJ2-7; D could derive from TRBD1 or TRBD2 (6 bases each). The V end lost 3 bases, the J end lost 5 bases, and 14 bases lay between the germline ends. Looked up from germline, CDR1 is LNHNV and CDR2 is YYDKDF (reference sequence). CDR3 size: 14 residues. CDR3 nucleotide sequence: TGTGCCACCAGCAGGGATAACAGGGAGGACGAGCAGTACTTC. Translated: CATSRDNREDEQYF.

The genes are TRBV6-6 and TRBJ1-6, with D unresolved. Germline V lookup: CDR1 MNHNY, CDR2 SVGAGI (reference sequence). This CDR3 comprises 13 residues. V was cut by 2 bases and J by 7 bases, with 6 bases left in between. The CDR3 region has the DNA TGTGCCAGCAGTTACCCGAGCAATTCACCCCTCCACTTT. The encoded protein is CASSYPSNSPLHF.

This clone was seen a handful of times. This chain joins TRBV5-1 and TRBJ2-3; 15 nucleotides agree with TRBD2. Trimming at V came to 2 bases and at J to 6 bases, leaving 4 bases not matched to a gene. The germline V gene encodes CDR1 SGHRS and CDR2 YFSETQ. CDR3 length: 16 amino acids. For the CDR3, the DNA is TGCGCCAGCAGCTTAAGGACTAGCGGGGGGGTGGATACGCAGTATTTT. Translation gives CASSLRTSGGVDTQYF.

This clone has a single count. The chain has TRBV6-5 and TRBJ2-7; 13 nucleotides line up with TRBD2. The CDR3 has 15 amino acids. Germline CDR1 and CDR2: MNHEY and SVGAGI. V shed 11 bases, J shed 4 bases, and the junction held 11 bases outside the gene matches. CDR3 in amino acids: CAAISRTSGSYEQYF. The DNA for the CDR3 is TGTGCCGCCATTTCCCGGACTAGCGGGAGTTACGAGCAGTACTTC.

The chain carries TRBV7-7 and TRBJ2-1; weak D call: TRBD1 (6 bases). Trimming pared 5 bases from V and 7 bases from J, leaving 18 bases between. In germline, CDR1 is SSHAT, CDR2 FNYEAQ (reference sequence). The CDR3 sequence is 15 residues long. The CDR3 nucleotides are TGTGCCAGCAGCCAAGACATGGGGGCCAGGAATGAGCAGTTCTTC. Translating gives CASSQDMGARNEQFF.

The chain has TRBV6-5 and TRBJ1-2, with D hard to call. With 0 bases removed from V and 4 bases from J, the gap between germline ends came to 9 bases. CDR3 length: 14 residues. Germline CDR1 reads MNHEY; CDR2 reads SVGAGI. CDR3 DNA: TGTGCCAGCAGTTACTCGAGATTTGGCTATGGCTACACCTTC. Protein: CASSYSRFGYGYTF.

The rearrangement joins TRBV28 to TRBJ2-2, with a tentative D call TRBD1 (5 bases). Trimming shortened V by 3 bases and J by 8 bases, and 13 bases separated the two germline ends. The V gene's germline CDR1 is MDHEN and CDR2 SYDVKM. The CDR3 totals 14 residues. Here the CDR3 reads CASSFVQGSGELFF. The DNA of the CDR3 is TGTGCCAGCAGTTTCGTGCAGGGATCTGGGGAGCTGTTTTTT.

V and J are TRBV10-1 and TRBJ2-1; 8 positions agree with TRBD1. CDR3 length equals 16 residues. V gave up 3 bases and J gave up 4 bases; unmatched junction bases: 8. CDR1 is WNHNN and CDR2 is SYGVQD in the germline V gene (reference sequence). The CDR3 DNA sequence: TGCGCCAGCAGTGATAAGCCGGGGACAGGATACAATGAGCAGTTCTTC. This sequence encodes CASSDKPGTGYNEQFF.

The gene calls are TRBV7-9 and TRBJ1-5; 7 bases are a match to TRBD1. From germline, CDR1 is SEHNR and CDR2 FQNEAQ (reference sequence). The CDR3 runs to 14 residues. The V gene end was trimmed by 6 bases and the J gene end by 7 bases; junction bases not matched to a gene: 9. In DNA form, the CDR3 reads TGTGCCAGCAGTCGACAGGGTAAGGGACAGCCCCAGCATTTT. Protein sequence: CASSRQGKGQPQHF. Full variable domain (remainder filled in from reference TRBV7-9 and TRBJ1-5): DTGVSQNPRHKITKRGQNVTFRCDPISEHNRLYWYRQTLGQGPEFLTYFQNEAQLEKSRLLSDRFSAERPKGSFSTLEIQRTEQGDSAMYLCASSRQGKGQPQHFGDGTRLSIL.

The rearrangement joins TRBV4-2 to TRBJ1-3, with 8 bases aligning to TRBD1. Trimming at V came to 0 bases and at J to 2 bases, leaving 9 bases not matched to a gene. This CDR3 is built from 18 residues. The germline V gene encodes CDR1 LGHNA and CDR2 YNFKEQ. Here the CDR3 reads CASSQEGGWTGPGNTIYF. The CDR3 nucleotides read TGTGCCAGCAGCCAAGAGGGGGGGTGGACAGGGCCTGGAAACACCATATATTTT.

The chain combines TRBV4-3 with TRBJ2-1; the D gene is possibly TRBD1 (6 bases). Trimming left V 0 bases short and J 0 bases short, with 12 bases between. Per the germline V gene, CDR1 is LGHNA and CDR2 is YSLEER. CDR3 length: 17 amino acids. DNA of the CDR3: TGCGCCAGCAGCCAAGATCCGAGGGGGAGCTCCTACAATGAGCAGTTCTTC. It yields the protein CASSQDPRGSSYNEQFF.

The chain employs TRBV7-2 and TRBJ1-1; the D is unclear. Between the trimmed V and J ends, which lost 5 bases and 0 bases, there was a span of 10 bases. In germline, CDR1 is SGHTA, CDR2 FQGNSA. The CDR3 loop spans 14 amino acids. CDR3 region: CASSPPGLNTEAFF. In nucleotides, the CDR3 is TGTGCCAGCAGCCCCCCAGGCCTGAACACTGAAGCTTTCTTT.

This CDR3 is CASSMPRGGRIEQFF. The CDR3 coding sequence is TGTGCCAGCAGTATGCCCCGAGGGGGCCGGATTGAGCAGTTCTTC. The chain employs TRBV28 and TRBJ2-1; TRBD1 matches 7 bases. The CDR3 loop spans 15 amino acids. With 5 bases clipped from V and 9 bases from J, the junction kept 13 bases outside the gene matches. Germline values: CDR1 MDHEN, CDR2 SYDVKM.

The V gene is TRBV6-1, the J gene TRBJ1-2; tentatively, D is TRBD1 (6 bases). Per germline, CDR1 MNHNS and CDR2 SASEGT. The V gene lost 7 bases and the J gene lost 1 base, with 10 bases spanning the gap. The CDR3 length is 13 residues. Here the CDR3 reads CASIGGVNYGYTF. The CDR3 DNA is TGTGCCAGCATAGGGGGGGTTAACTATGGCTACACCTTC.

This clone was seen a few times. The rearrangement uses TRBV2 and TRBJ1-1; 7 bases are a match to TRBD1. Trimming cost V 7 bases and J 3 bases; bases outside gene matches: 17. The CDR3 contains 17 residues. CDR1 is SNHLY, CDR2 FYNNEI, per germline. CDR3 bases: TGTGCCAGCATTGATTTAGTGACAGGGCGGGGGGACACTGAAGCTTTCTTT. Amino acid sequence: CASIDLVTGRGDTEAFF.

On this clone: In the same sample, other DNA sequences code for this CDR3. The CDR3 protein is CASSQVQGASGNTIYF. CDR3 coding DNA: TGCGCCAGCAGCCAAGTGCAGGGGGCCTCTGGAAACACCATATATTTT. V usage is TRBV4-3 and J usage is TRBJ1-3; 8 bases line up with TRBD1. J was trimmed by 0 bases and V by 1 base; bases with no gene match: 2. This CDR3 has 16 residues. Germline CDR1 reads LGHNA; CDR2 reads YSLEER.

This chain uses TRBV9 with TRBJ2-3; D is uncertain. The germline gives CDR1 SGDLS, CDR2 YYNGEE. The CDR3 is 15 amino acids. Trimming left V 3 bases short and J 5 bases short, with 16 bases between. CDR3 region: CASSAGPSSKDTQYF. DNA of the CDR3: TGTGCCAGCAGCGCCGGGCCCTCCTCCAAAGATACGCAGTATTTT. Full variable domain (outside the CDR3, taken from reference TRBV9 and TRBJ2-3): DSGVTQTPKHLITATGQRVTLRCSPRSGDLSVYWYQQSLDQGLQFLIQYYNGEERAKGNILERFSAQQFPDLHSELNLSSLELGDSALYFCASSAGPSSKDTQYFGPGTRLTVL.

Concerning this clone: Other DNA sequences within the sample encode an identical CDR3. V is TRBV6-1 and J is TRBJ1-5, with TRBD1 matching 8 bases. Germline-derived CDR1 and CDR2 are MNHNS and SASEGT. The CDR3 spans 14 residues. The junction had 4 bases not matched to a gene; V was cut back by 7 bases and J by 2 bases. CDR3 sequence (DNA): TGTGCCAGCAATCCACAGGGGGGCAATCAGCCCCAGCATTTT. It yields the protein CASNPQGGNQPQHF.

This clone was detected many times. The chain recombines TRBV9 with TRBJ2-3, with D possibly matching TRBD2 (5 bases). Per germline, CDR1 SGDLS and CDR2 YYNGEE. This CDR3 has 15 residues. The V end was cut by 2 bases, the J end by 2 bases, with 12 bases between. CDR3 loop: CASSVDFQNTDTQYF. Written as DNA, the CDR3 is TGTGCCAGCAGCGTGGACTTCCAAAACACAGATACGCAGTATTTT.

The chain carries TRBV5-5 and TRBJ1-4; D remains ambiguous. The CDR3 has 16 residues. The V and J ends lost 4 bases and 7 bases respectively, with 20 bases between them. The V gene's germline CDR1 is SGHKS and CDR2 YYEKEE (reference sequence). This CDR3 is CASSPTRALGREKLFF. CDR3 in DNA: TGTGCCAGCAGCCCAACCCGGGCCCTTGGACGTGAAAAACTGTTTTTT.